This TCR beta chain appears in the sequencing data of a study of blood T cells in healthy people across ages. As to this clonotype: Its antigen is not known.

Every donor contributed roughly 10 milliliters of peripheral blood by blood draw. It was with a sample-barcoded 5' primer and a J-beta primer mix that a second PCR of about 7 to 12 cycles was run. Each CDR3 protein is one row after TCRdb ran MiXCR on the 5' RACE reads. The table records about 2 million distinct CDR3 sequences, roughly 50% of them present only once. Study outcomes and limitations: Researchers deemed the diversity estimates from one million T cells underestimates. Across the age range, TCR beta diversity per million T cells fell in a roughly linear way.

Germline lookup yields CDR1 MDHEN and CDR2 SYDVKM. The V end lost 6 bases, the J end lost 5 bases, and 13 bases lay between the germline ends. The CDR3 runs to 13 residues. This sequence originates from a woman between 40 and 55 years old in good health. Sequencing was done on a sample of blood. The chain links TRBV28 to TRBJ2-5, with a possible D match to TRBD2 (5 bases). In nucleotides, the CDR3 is TGTGCCAGCAGGAGGGTAGTGGTGGAGACCCAGTACTTC. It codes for CASRRVVVETQYF.